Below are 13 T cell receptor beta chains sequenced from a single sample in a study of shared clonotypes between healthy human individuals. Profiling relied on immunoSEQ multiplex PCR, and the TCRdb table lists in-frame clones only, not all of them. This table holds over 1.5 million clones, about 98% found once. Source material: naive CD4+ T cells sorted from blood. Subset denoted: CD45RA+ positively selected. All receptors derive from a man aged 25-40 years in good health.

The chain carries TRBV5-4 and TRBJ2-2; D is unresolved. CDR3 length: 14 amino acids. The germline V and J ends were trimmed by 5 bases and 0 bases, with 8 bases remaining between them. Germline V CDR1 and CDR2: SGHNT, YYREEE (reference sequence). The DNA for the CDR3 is TGTGCCAGCAGGACCAACGCGAACACCGGGGAGCTGTTTTTT. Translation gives CASRTNANTGELFF.

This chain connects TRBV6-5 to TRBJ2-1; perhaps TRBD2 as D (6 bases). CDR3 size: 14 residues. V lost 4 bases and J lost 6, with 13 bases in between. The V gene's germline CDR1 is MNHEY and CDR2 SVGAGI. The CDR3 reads CASSWGGKINEQFF. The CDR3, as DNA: TGTGCCAGCAGTTGGGGCGGGAAGATCAATGAGCAGTTCTTC.

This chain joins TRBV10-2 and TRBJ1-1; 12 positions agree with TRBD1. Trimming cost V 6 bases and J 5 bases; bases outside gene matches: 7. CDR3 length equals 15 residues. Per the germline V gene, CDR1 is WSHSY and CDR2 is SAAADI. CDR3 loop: CASRGLGQGATEAFF. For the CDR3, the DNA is TGCGCCAGCAGGGGGTTGGGACAGGGGGCGACTGAAGCTTTCTTT.

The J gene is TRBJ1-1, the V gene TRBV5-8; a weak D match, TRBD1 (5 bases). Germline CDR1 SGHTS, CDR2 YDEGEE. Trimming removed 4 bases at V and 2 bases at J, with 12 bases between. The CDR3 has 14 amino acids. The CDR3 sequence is CASSRDRENTEAFF. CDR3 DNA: TGTGCCAGCAGCCGAGACAGAGAAAACACTGAAGCTTTCTTT.

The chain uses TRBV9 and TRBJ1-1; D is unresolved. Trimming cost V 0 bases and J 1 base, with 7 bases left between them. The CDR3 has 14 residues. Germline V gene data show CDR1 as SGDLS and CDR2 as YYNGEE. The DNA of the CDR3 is TGTGCCAGCAGCGTAGAACTATGGAACACTGAAGCTTTCTTT. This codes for CASSVELWNTEAFF.

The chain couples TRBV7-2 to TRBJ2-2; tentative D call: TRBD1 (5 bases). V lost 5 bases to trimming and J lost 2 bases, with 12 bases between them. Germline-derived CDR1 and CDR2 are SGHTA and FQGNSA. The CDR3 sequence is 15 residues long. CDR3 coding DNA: TGTGCCAGCAGCCCGACAGCCCGAAACACCGGGGAGCTGTTTTTT. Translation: CASSPTARNTGELFF.

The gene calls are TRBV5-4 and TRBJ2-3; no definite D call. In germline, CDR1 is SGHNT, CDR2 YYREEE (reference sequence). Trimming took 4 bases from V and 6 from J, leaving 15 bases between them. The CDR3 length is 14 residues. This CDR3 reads CASSAPSSEDTQYF. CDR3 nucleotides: TGTGCCAGCAGCGCCCCTTCCAGCGAGGATACGCAGTATTTT.

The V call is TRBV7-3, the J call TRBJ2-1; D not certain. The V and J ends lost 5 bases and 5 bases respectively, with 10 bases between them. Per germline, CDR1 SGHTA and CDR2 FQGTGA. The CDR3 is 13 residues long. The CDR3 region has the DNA TGTGCCAGCAGCCCCGGGCCAAACAATGAGCAGTTCTTC. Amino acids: CASSPGPNNEQFF.

This CDR3 reads CASPPGRAGTEQYF. In nucleotides, the CDR3 is TGTGCCAGCCCCCCCGGGCGAGCGGGAACCGAGCAGTACTTC. The chain uses TRBV5-8 and TRBJ2-7; 7 positions agree with TRBD2. V was clipped by 7 bases and J by 6 bases; unmatched bases: 13. Looked up from germline, CDR1 is SGHTS and CDR2 is YDEGEE. The CDR3 covers 14 residues.

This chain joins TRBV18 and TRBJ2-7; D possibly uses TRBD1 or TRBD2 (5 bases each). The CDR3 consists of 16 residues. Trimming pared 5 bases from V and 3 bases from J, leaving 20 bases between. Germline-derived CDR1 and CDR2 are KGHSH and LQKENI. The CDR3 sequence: CASSNGDRETDYEQYF. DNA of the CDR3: TGTGCCAGCTCAAACGGGGACCGCGAAACGGACTACGAGCAGTACTTC.

The CDR3 here is CASSLVNQPQHF. CDR3 DNA: TGTGCCAGCAGCTTGGTTAATCAGCCCCAGCATTTT. This sequence joins TRBV5-5 and TRBJ1-5; D ambiguous. Germline V gene data show CDR1 as SGHKS and CDR2 as YYEKEE (reference sequence). CDR3 length equals 12 residues. Between the trimmed V and J ends, which lost 0 bases and 4 bases, there was a span of 2 bases.

The DNA of the CDR3 is TGTGCCAGCAGCTTGGCCGGGTCACTTCGGGTCTACGAGCAGTACTTC. Its protein product is CASSLAGSLRVYEQYF. The chain employs TRBV5-4 and TRBJ2-7, with D unclear. CDR1 and CDR2 from the germline V gene are SGHNT and YYREEE (reference sequence). There are 16 residues in the CDR3. Trimming removed 0 bases from V and 3 bases from J, with 16 bases in between.

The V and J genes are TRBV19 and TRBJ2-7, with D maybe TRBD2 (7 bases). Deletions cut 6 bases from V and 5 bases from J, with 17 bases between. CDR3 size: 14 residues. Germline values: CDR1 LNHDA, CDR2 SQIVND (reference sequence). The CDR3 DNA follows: TGTGCCAGTAGGGACCGAGGCGGGGGCGACGAGCAGTACTTC. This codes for CASRDRGGGDEQYF.